Each of the 16 T cell receptor beta chains below was sequenced from the same sample in a study of T cell responses to AZD1222 COVID-19 vaccine. Sequencing was performed with immunoSEQ multiplex PCR; in TCRdb, only in-frame clones are kept and a portion is missing. The table has roughly 100,000 clones, 90% seen once. This specimen consisted of peripheral blood, obtained on day 0 of AZD1222 vaccination. The receptors originated from an adult in good health.

The rearrangement links TRBV5-5 to TRBJ1-2; a weak D match, TRBD1 (6 bases). CDR1 is SGHKS and CDR2 is YYEKEE in the germline V gene (reference sequence). V was clipped by 7 bases and J by 11 bases, with 18 bases between them. This CDR3 is 12 amino acids long. CDR3 DNA: TGTGCCAGCGGATACCGGGCAGGGGAGTACACCTTC. Translation gives CASGYRAGEYTF.

The chain couples TRBV28 to TRBJ1-3; D is undetermined. Trimming took off 7 bases at V and 0 bases at J, with 10 bases between the two ends. This CDR3 has 14 residues. Germline V gene lookup returns CDR1 MDHEN and CDR2 SYDVKM. The DNA for the CDR3 is TGTGCCAGCACAGATTGGGACTCTGGAAACACCATATATTTT. Encoded protein: CASTDWDSGNTIYF.

This chain joins TRBV5-1 and TRBJ1-4; possible D gene TRBD1, 6 bases. Germline CDR1 and CDR2: SGHRS and YFSETQ. The ends were cut back, 3 bases at V and 1 base at J, with 7 bases in the middle. The CDR3 spans 14 residues. CDR3 sequence (DNA): TGCGCCAGCAGCTGGGGGCAAACTAATGAAAAACTGTTTTTT. It specifies CASSWGQTNEKLFF.

The chain is built from TRBV24-1 and TRBJ1-1; no firm D call. The germline V gene encodes CDR1 KGHDR and CDR2 SFDVKD. This CDR3 has 12 amino acids. Deletions cut 8 bases from V and 4 bases from J, with 10 bases between. The CDR3 spells CATKRAGTEAFF. In DNA, the CDR3 is TGTGCCACCAAGCGGGCGGGCACTGAAGCTTTCTTT.

This clone was seen once. The chain combines TRBV6-2 or TRBV6-3 with TRBJ1-1, with a tentative D call TRBD1 (5 bases). There are 16 residues in the CDR3. V lost 0 bases to trimming and J lost 1 base, with 12 bases between them. Germline V CDR1 and CDR2: MNHEY, SVGEGT. The DNA of the CDR3 is TGTGCCAGCAGTTACTCGACGGGACGGCAGAACACTGAAGCTTTCTTT. Its protein is CASSYSTGRQNTEAFF.

The chain employs TRBV7-2 and TRBJ1-2; D gene uncertain. Germline values: CDR1 SGHTA, CDR2 FQGNSA. This CDR3 spans 13 amino acids. Trimming removed 5 bases from V and 5 bases from J, with 12 bases in between. The CDR3 region is CASSRREVYGYTF. DNA of the CDR3: TGTGCCAGCAGCCGCCGAGAGGTATATGGCTACACCTTC.

The chain has TRBV9 and TRBJ2-1, with D perhaps TRBD1 or TRBD2 (5 bases each). The CDR3 sequence is 16 residues long. V was clipped by 7 bases and J by 1 base, with 18 bases between them. Germline CDR1 and CDR2: SGDLS and YYNGEE. This chain's CDR3 is CASDPWGTGSYNEQFF. In nucleotides, the CDR3 is TGTGCCAGCGACCCATGGGGGACCGGGTCCTACAATGAGCAGTTCTTC. Full variable domain (missing parts from reference TRBV9 and TRBJ2-1): DSGVTQTPKHLITATGQRVTLRCSPRSGDLSVYWYQQSLDQGLQFLIQYYNGEERAKGNILERFSAQQFPDLHSELNLSSLELGDSALYFCASDPWGTGSYNEQFFGPGTRLTVL.

This chain links TRBV28 with TRBJ1-1, with no clear D. V shed 8 bases and J shed 1 base, with 17 bases lying between them. CDR3 length: 15 residues. Germline V gene sequence: CDR1 MDHEN, CDR2 SYDVKM. The CDR3 protein is CASPPGETGNTEAFF. The CDR3 DNA is TGTGCCAGCCCACCCGGGGAGACGGGGAACACTGAAGCTTTCTTT.

The chain couples TRBV5-8 to TRBJ2-2; 11 nucleotides match TRBD2. Germline V lookup: CDR1 SGHTS, CDR2 YDEGEE. V dropped 4 bases and J dropped 7; count of bases not matched to a gene: 9. The CDR3 has 16 amino acids. The CDR3 loop reads CASSPLAGGPYGELFF. The CDR3 nucleotides are TGTGCCAGCAGCCCCTTAGCGGGGGGGCCATACGGGGAGCTGTTTTTT.

This rearrangement joins TRBV7-8 to TRBJ1-1; D is perhaps TRBD1 (6 bases). Per germline, CDR1 SGHVS and CDR2 FQNEAQ. With 4 bases removed from V and 4 bases from J, the gap between germline ends came to 10 bases. The CDR3 runs 13 residues. CDR3 DNA: TGTGCCAGCAGCTACAGGGTTGGCACTGAAGCTTTCTTT. It translates to CASSYRVGTEAFF.

The chain recombines TRBV9 with TRBJ2-2; 7 bases are a match to TRBD1. Germline CDR1 and CDR2: SGDLS and YYNGEE. Germline trimming cut 5 bases from V and 6 bases from J; bases unmatched to any gene: 10. The CDR3 consists of 15 residues. CDR3 amino acids: CASSRTGDLSGELFF. CDR3 DNA sequence: TGTGCCAGCAGTCGAACAGGGGATCTCTCCGGGGAGCTGTTTTTT.

V is TRBV19 and J is TRBJ1-3, with 9 positions matching TRBD1. The CDR3 runs to 18 residues. Germline V gene lookup returns CDR1 LNHDA and CDR2 SQIVND (reference sequence). Trimming at V came to 10 bases and at J to 0 bases, leaving 16 bases not matched to a gene. This CDR3 reads CATSRTRTGALSGNTIYF. The CDR3 DNA sequence: TGTGCCACCAGCCGGACCCGGACAGGGGCTCTCTCTGGAAACACCATATATTTT.

This chain connects TRBV12-5 to TRBJ1-5, with a possible D match to TRBD1 (6 bases). V was trimmed by 0 bases and J by 2 bases, leaving 11 bases between them. CDR1 and CDR2 (germline): LGHNT, FRNRAP. The CDR3 is 16 residues long. The CDR3 sequence is CASGLVLTGGNQPQHF. In DNA, the CDR3 is TGTGCTAGTGGTTTGGTACTGACAGGAGGCAATCAGCCCCAGCATTTT.

This clone is a singleton in its sample. CDR3: CASRESSQGDNSPLHF. The CDR3 nucleotides read TGTGCCAGCAGGGAAAGCTCACAGGGGGATAATTCACCCCTCCACTTT. The V gene is TRBV2, the J gene TRBJ1-6; 8 nucleotides align to TRBD1. The CDR3 consists of 16 residues. Trimming cost V 6 bases and J 5 bases; bases outside gene matches: 9. Germline assignment: CDR1 SNHLY and CDR2 FYNNEI.

The CDR3 reads CASSESIGFTEAFF. CDR3 coding DNA: TGCGCCAGCAGTGAGTCGATAGGGTTCACTGAAGCTTTCTTT. The chain uses TRBV10-2 and TRBJ1-1; D is uncertain. V lost 0 bases to trimming and J lost 4 bases, with 9 bases between them. The CDR3 is made up of 14 amino acids. Germline V gene lookup returns CDR1 WSHSY and CDR2 SAAADI.

CDR3 bases: TGTGCCAGCAGCCCCGGAGCCGTTTGGTTATATTTT. This translates into CASSPGAVWLYF. The chain uses TRBV3-1 (or the pseudogene TRBV3-2) and TRBJ1-3; D not resolved. Germline lookup yields CDR1 LGHDT and CDR2 YNNKEL (reference sequence). The V end was cut by 4 bases, the J end by 14 bases, with 15 bases between. This CDR3 contains 12 residues.